This entry lists 6 T cell receptor beta chains sequenced from one sample in a study of vaccination and CD4 T cells after COVID-19. Antigens of these TCRs are unknown. As for treatment: roughly nine-day PBMC culture with coronavirus spike peptide pools or control peptides (ViraFEST assay). Sequencing of the DNA from cultured CD4+ T cells was carried out with the Oncomine TCR Beta short-read assay. TCRdb called the PCR reads again in MiXCR, with one record for every CDR3 protein. The sample has roughly 18,000 distinct CDR3 sequences; around 60% are singletons. Material for sequencing was CD4+ T cells from blood, cultured in vitro. These receptor sequences come from a human donor who had recovered from COVID-19.

This chain joins TRBV12-3 or TRBV12-4 and TRBJ1-6; 10 positions match TRBD1. V trimming: 1 base; J trimming: 9 bases; junction bases outside the gene matches: 3. This CDR3 has 15 amino acids. The CDR3 region is CASSLVGQGTSPLHF. The DNA for the CDR3 is TGTGCCAGCAGTTTAGTGGGACAGGGGACTTCACCCCTCCACTTT.

The J gene is TRBJ1-6, the V gene TRBV28, with a tentative D call TRBD1 (5 bases). Trimming shortened V by 1 base and J by 0 bases, and 13 bases separated the two germline ends. CDR3 length equals 18 residues. Germline V gives CDR1 MDHEN, CDR2 SYDVKM. In DNA form, the CDR3 reads TGTGCCAGCAGTTTATCCCGGGGCCTTGGCTCCTATAATTCACCCCTCCACTTT. Translation gives CASSLSRGLGSYNSPLHF.

A few counts support this clonotype. The rearrangement links TRBV7-9 to TRBJ2-7, with a tentative D call TRBD1 (5 bases). The V and J ends lost 5 bases and 7 bases respectively, with 6 bases between them. Per the germline V gene, CDR1 is SEHNR and CDR2 is FQNEAQ (reference sequence). This CDR3 has 10 amino acids. This CDR3 is CASSAGEQYF. In nucleotides, the CDR3 is TGTGCCAGCAGCGCAGGGGAGCAGTACTTC.

V usage is TRBV27 and J usage is TRBJ2-3, with 7 nucleotides matching TRBD2. Germline values: CDR1 MNHEY, CDR2 SMNVEV (reference sequence). J gave up 2 bases and V 5 bases, and 10 bases lay outside the gene matches. The CDR3 sequence is 16 residues long. CDR3: CASSPSSGTNTDTQYF. DNA of the CDR3: TGTGCCAGCAGTCCCTCTAGCGGTACTAACACAGATACGCAGTATTTT.

This clonotype was seen only a few times. The chain recombines TRBV28 with TRBJ2-2; no definite D call. Germline lookup yields CDR1 MDHEN and CDR2 SYDVKM. The CDR3 consists of 16 residues. Trimming took off 6 bases at V and 0 bases at J, with 14 bases between the two ends. This CDR3 reads CASSLHSVANTGELFF. In nucleotides, the CDR3 is TGTGCCAGCAGCTTACACTCTGTGGCGAACACCGGGGAGCTGTTTTTT.

This sequence joins TRBV21-1 and TRBJ1-5; the listed D gene, TRBD1, was not tested against the DNA. TRBV21-1 has pseudogene status. This CDR3 is 16 amino acids long. CDR3 sequence reads: CASSQRGQGLSQPQHF. CDR3 nucleotides: TGTGCCAGCAGCCAAAGGGGACAGGGACTGAGTCAGCCCCAGCATTTT.